Listed below are T cell receptor beta chains from one sample, sequenced in a study of regulatory T cells in long-lasting Graves disease. One entry per CDR3 protein, called by TCRdb with MiXCR from the multiplex PCR reads. The sample has more than 450,000 distinct CDR3 sequences; 15% to 20% are singletons. The same sample was also used in a study of T cells in Graves' hyperthyroidism and ophthalmopathy.

The input for sequencing was peripheral blood mononuclear cells (PBMCs), taken at new diagnosis, from a patient treated with antithyroid drugs. The source of these receptors is a man in his forties with Graves disease. Both conserved end residues are part of each CDR3. The order of the fields is V gene, D gene, J gene, clone size, CDR3 DNA, CDR3 protein. The D gene is left open where the match is weak. Size tells how often a clone was seen (once, few, many) or the class of an expanded clone, and some rows leave it out.

v_gene: TRBV24-1
d_gene: TRBD1
j_gene: TRBJ2-1
abundance: many
CDR3nt: TGTGCCACCTCGGGACAGGGGCGTAGAAGCTCCTACAATGAGCAGTTCTTC
CDR3aa: CATSGQGRRSSYNEQFF

v_gene: TRBV2
d_gene: .
j_gene: TRBJ2-5
abundance: .
CDR3nt: TGTGCCAGCAGTGACAGGGGGAGGAACCAAGAGACCCAGTACTTC
CDR3aa: CASSDRGRNQETQYF

v_gene: TRBV15
d_gene: .
j_gene: TRBJ2-1
abundance: few
CDR3nt: TGTGCCACCAGCAGAGAGGGCAGCTGGGATGAGCAGTTCTTC
CDR3aa: CATSREGSWDEQFF

v_gene: TRBV7-2
d_gene: TRBD2
j_gene: TRBJ2-7
abundance: few
CDR3nt: TGTGCCAGCAGCCTCTCCCCGTTTACTAGCGGGGGTCTAAACGAGCAGTACTTC
CDR3aa: CASSLSPFTSGGLNEQYF

v_gene: TRBV5-6
d_gene: TRBD2
j_gene: TRBJ2-2
abundance: .
CDR3nt: TGTGCCAGCAGCTTCGGGACTAGCGGGTACACCGGGGAGCTGTTTTTT
CDR3aa: CASSFGTSGYTGELFF

v_gene: TRBV6-1
d_gene: .
j_gene: TRBJ2-1
abundance: many
CDR3nt: TGTGCCAGCAGTGGGTTAGGGGAGAGCTCCTACAATGAGCAGTTCTTC
CDR3aa: CASSGLGESSYNEQFF

v_gene: TRBV10-3
d_gene: TRBD1
j_gene: TRBJ2-7
abundance: many
CDR3nt: TGTGCCGGACGGGGACAGGGAGGCTACGAGCAGTACTTC
CDR3aa: CAGRGQGGYEQYF

v_gene: TRBV24-1
d_gene: .
j_gene: TRBJ1-5
abundance: many
CDR3nt: TGTGCCACCAGTGATACCAGGGACTTTAGCAATCAGCCCCAGCATTTT
CDR3aa: CATSDTRDFSNQPQHF

v_gene: TRBV3-1
d_gene: TRBD2
j_gene: TRBJ2-7
abundance: few
CDR3nt: TGTGCCAGCAGCCAAGATCTTTGGCGGGAGAGGGACGAGCAGTACTTC
CDR3aa: CASSQDLWRERDEQYF

v_gene: TRBV7-9
d_gene: TRBD2
j_gene: TRBJ2-7
abundance: many
CDR3nt: TGTGCCAGCAGCCCCATAGCGGGAGGTTTCGAGCAGTACTTC
CDR3aa: CASSPIAGGFEQYF

v_gene: TRBV11-3
d_gene: .
j_gene: TRBJ2-2
abundance: few
CDR3nt: TGTGCCAGCAGCTTATATAAAACCGGGGAGCTGTTTTTT
CDR3aa: CASSLYKTGELFF

v_gene: TRBV7-9
d_gene: .
j_gene: TRBJ2-4
abundance: few
CDR3nt: TGTGCCAGCAGCCCTAGGATCGGAGCCATTCAGTACTTC
CDR3aa: CASSPRIGAIQYF

v_gene: TRBV6-1
d_gene: .
j_gene: TRBJ1-1
abundance: .
CDR3nt: TGTGCCAGCAGTGGCCAGGACTCCATGAACACTGAAGCTTTCTTT
CDR3aa: CASSGQDSMNTEAFF

v_gene: TRBV24-1
d_gene: TRBD1
j_gene: TRBJ2-2
abundance: few
CDR3nt: TGTGCCACCAGTGATACTGCCCTGGGACAGGGGAACACCGGGGAGCTGTTTTTT
CDR3aa: CATSDTALGQGNTGELFF

v_gene: TRBV28
d_gene: .
j_gene: TRBJ2-3
abundance: many
CDR3nt: TGTGCCAGCAACGTTGTAAGGTCTAGCACAGATACGCAGTATTTT
CDR3aa: CASNVVRSSTDTQYF

v_gene: TRBV19
d_gene: TRBD1
j_gene: TRBJ2-1
abundance: .
CDR3nt: TGTGCCAGTAGTATCGATAAGACAGGGATGTTCGGCCATGAGCAGTTCTTC
CDR3aa: CASSIDKTGMFGHEQFF

v_gene: TRBV28
d_gene: TRBD1
j_gene: TRBJ1-5
abundance: many
CDR3nt: TGTGCCAGCAGACGGGACAGGGGGTATCAGCCCCAGCATTTT
CDR3aa: CASRRDRGYQPQHF

v_gene: TRBV12-3/TRBV12-4
d_gene: .
j_gene: TRBJ2-3
abundance: few
CDR3nt: TGTGCCAGCAGTCTAAATGAGGGGGGGGCCGGAGGCACAGATACGCAGTATTTT
CDR3aa: CASSLNEGGAGGTDTQYF

v_gene: TRBV30
d_gene: .
j_gene: TRBJ2-1
abundance: many
CDR3nt: TGTGCCTGCCAAAAAGGACAGTTAAACAATGAGCAGTTCTTC
CDR3aa: CACQKGQLNNEQFF

v_gene: TRBV5-1
d_gene: .
j_gene: TRBJ1-1
abundance: many
CDR3nt: TGCGCCAGCAGCTCAATAGGGTACCCCGGCGAAGCTTTCTTT
CDR3aa: CASSSIGYPGEAFF

v_gene: TRBV5-1
d_gene: TRBD1
j_gene: TRBJ2-1
abundance: .
CDR3nt: TGCGCCAGCAGCTTAACAACCGGGACAGCGGAGAACTCCTACAATGAGCAGTTCTTC
CDR3aa: CASSLTTGTAENSYNEQFF

v_gene: TRBV7-9
d_gene: .
j_gene: TRBJ1-2
abundance: few
CDR3nt: TGTGCCAGCAGCTTAGGGCCCGCGGGAGGCTACACCTTC
CDR3aa: CASSLGPAGGYTF

v_gene: TRBV12-3/TRBV12-4
d_gene: .
j_gene: TRBJ1-2
abundance: many
CDR3nt: TGTGCCAGCACCGACCCGGGAGTCTATGGCTACACCTTC
CDR3aa: CASTDPGVYGYTF

v_gene: TRBV11-3
d_gene: .
j_gene: TRBJ2-4
abundance: few
CDR3nt: TGTGCCAGCAGCTTATTGGGGCGAAACATTCAGTACTTC
CDR3aa: CASSLLGRNIQYF

v_gene: TRBV5-1
d_gene: .
j_gene: TRBJ2-3
abundance: few
CDR3nt: TGCGCCAGCAGATCGAGCTCAAGTGATACGCAGTATTTT
CDR3aa: CASRSSSSDTQYF

v_gene: TRBV20-1
d_gene: TRBD2
j_gene: TRBJ2-1
abundance: few
CDR3nt: TGCAGTGCTAGAGGGACTAGCGGAGCCTACAATGAGCAGTTCTTC
CDR3aa: CSARGTSGAYNEQFF

v_gene: TRBV27
d_gene: TRBD2
j_gene: TRBJ2-3
abundance: many
CDR3nt: TGTGCCAGCAGTTTGCTCACTAGCGCCTGGGGGGATACGCAGTATTTT
CDR3aa: CASSLLTSAWGDTQYF

v_gene: TRBV20-1
d_gene: .
j_gene: TRBJ1-5
abundance: .
CDR3nt: TGCAGTGCCAAAGAGACGATACTCAATCAGCCCCAGCATTTT
CDR3aa: CSAKETILNQPQHF

v_gene: TRBV5-1
d_gene: .
j_gene: TRBJ2-7
abundance: .
CDR3nt: TGCGCCAGCAGCCGGTACCGCGAGAGCTCCTACGAGCAGTACTTC
CDR3aa: CASSRYRESSYEQYF

v_gene: TRBV6-4
d_gene: TRBD2
j_gene: TRBJ2-4
abundance: .
CDR3nt: TGTGCCAGCATAACTAGCGGGACAAACAAGTGCCCCAAAAACATTCAGTACTTC
CDR3aa: CASITSGTNKCPKNIQYF

v_gene: TRBV13
d_gene: TRBD2
j_gene: TRBJ2-1
abundance: many
CDR3nt: TGTGCCAGCAGCTCTACGCTGGGACTAGCGTTTGAGCAGTTCTTC
CDR3aa: CASSSTLGLAFEQFF

v_gene: TRBV5-1
d_gene: .
j_gene: TRBJ2-1
abundance: many
CDR3nt: TGCGCCAGCAGCTTGGATCTGACAAAATACAATGAGCAGTTCTTC
CDR3aa: CASSLDLTKYNEQFF

v_gene: TRBV3-1
d_gene: TRBD1
j_gene: TRBJ2-3
abundance: many
CDR3nt: TGTGCCAGCAGCCAAGATCAGGGGGCTGAAGATACGCAGTATTTT
CDR3aa: CASSQDQGAEDTQYF

v_gene: TRBV11-3
d_gene: .
j_gene: TRBJ2-2
abundance: few
CDR3nt: TGTGCCAGCAGCACCTGGGCCCGGGATACTGGGGAGCTGTTTTTT
CDR3aa: CASSTWARDTGELFF

v_gene: TRBV7-9
d_gene: TRBD2
j_gene: TRBJ2-3
abundance: .
CDR3nt: TGTGCCAGCAGGCCCGGGACTAGTAAGCAAGATACGCAGTATTTT
CDR3aa: CASRPGTSKQDTQYF

v_gene: TRBV11-2
d_gene: TRBD2
j_gene: TRBJ2-2
abundance: .
CDR3nt: TGTGCCAGCAGCTTAGGCCACGGCGGGAGAGGATCTGGGGAGCTGTTTTTT
CDR3aa: CASSLGHGGRGSGELFF

v_gene: TRBV5-4
d_gene: .
j_gene: TRBJ2-4
abundance: .
CDR3nt: TGTGCCAGCAGCTCTCGAGCGGCCAAAAACATTCAGTACTTC
CDR3aa: CASSSRAAKNIQYF

v_gene: TRBV6-2/TRBV6-3
d_gene: .
j_gene: TRBJ1-5
abundance: few
CDR3nt: TGTGCCAGCAGTTACTCCGGGGGGCTTGGGCAGCCCCAGCATTTT
CDR3aa: CASSYSGGLGQPQHF

v_gene: TRBV7-2
d_gene: TRBD2
j_gene: TRBJ2-7
abundance: many
CDR3nt: TGTGCCAGCAGCATCATTCCAAGCGGGAGGTATTACGAGCAGTACTTC
CDR3aa: CASSIIPSGRYYEQYF